Reported below is one T cell receptor (beta chain). Its antigen remains unknown. The CDR3 runs to 14 residues. The V gene's germline CDR1 is LNHDA and CDR2 SQIVND (reference sequence). V was clipped by 6 bases and J by 5 bases; unmatched bases: 5. Assay: immunoSEQ multiplex PCR; the TCRdb copy retains only in-frame clones and omits some. The data contain tens of thousands of clones, 85% of them singletons. Doses given second, at about 4 or about 12 weeks, were pooled. The sample originates from a study of T cell responses to AZD1222 COVID-19 vaccine. Whole-study findings and limits: Donors were chiefly white British, with a greater number of females, and clonal diversity was perhaps underestimated. Close to half of all spike-specific TCRs reportedly target regions of the variants that are unmutated.

The source material was peripheral blood, sampled 28 days after the second AZD1222 dose. The rearrangement links TRBV19 to TRBJ1-5, with 9 bases aligning to TRBD1. The receptor's source is an adult who received the AZD1222 COVID-19 vaccine. CDR3 sequence (DNA): TGTGCCAGTAGCGCGACAGGGGGGTATCAGCCCCAGCATTTT. It is translated as CASSATGGYQPQHF.